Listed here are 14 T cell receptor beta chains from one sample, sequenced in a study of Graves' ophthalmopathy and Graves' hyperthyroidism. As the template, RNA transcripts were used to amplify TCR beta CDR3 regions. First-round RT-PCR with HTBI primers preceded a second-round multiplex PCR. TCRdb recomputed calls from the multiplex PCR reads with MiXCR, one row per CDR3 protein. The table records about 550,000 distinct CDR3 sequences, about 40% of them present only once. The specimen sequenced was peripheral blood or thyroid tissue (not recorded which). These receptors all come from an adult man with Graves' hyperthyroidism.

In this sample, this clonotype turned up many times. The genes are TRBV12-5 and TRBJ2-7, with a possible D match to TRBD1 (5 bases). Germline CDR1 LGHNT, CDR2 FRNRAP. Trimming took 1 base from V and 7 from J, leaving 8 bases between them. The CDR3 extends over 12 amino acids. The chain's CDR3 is CASGLERGEQYF. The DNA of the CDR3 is TGTGCTAGTGGTTTGGAAAGGGGTGAGCAGTACTTC.

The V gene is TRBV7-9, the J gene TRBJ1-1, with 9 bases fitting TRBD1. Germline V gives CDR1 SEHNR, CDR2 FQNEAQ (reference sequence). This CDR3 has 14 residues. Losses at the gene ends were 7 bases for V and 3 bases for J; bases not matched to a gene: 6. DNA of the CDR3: TGTGCCAGCAATCCGGGACAGGGCGACACTGAAGCTTTCTTT. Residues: CASNPGQGDTEAFF. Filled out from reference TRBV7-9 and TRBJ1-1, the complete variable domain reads DTGVSQNPRHKITKRGQNVTFRCDPISEHNRLYWYRQTLGQGPEFLTYFQNEAQLEKSRLLSDRFSAERPKGSFSTLEIQRTEQGDSAMYLCASNPGQGDTEAFFGQGTRLTVV.

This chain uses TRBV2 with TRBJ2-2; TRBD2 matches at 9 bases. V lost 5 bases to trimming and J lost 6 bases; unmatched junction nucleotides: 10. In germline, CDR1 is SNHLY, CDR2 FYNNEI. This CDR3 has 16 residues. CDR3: CASSPTPAGGAGELFF. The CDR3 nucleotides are TGTGCCAGCAGTCCAACGCCGGCGGGGGGGGCCGGGGAGCTGTTTTTT.

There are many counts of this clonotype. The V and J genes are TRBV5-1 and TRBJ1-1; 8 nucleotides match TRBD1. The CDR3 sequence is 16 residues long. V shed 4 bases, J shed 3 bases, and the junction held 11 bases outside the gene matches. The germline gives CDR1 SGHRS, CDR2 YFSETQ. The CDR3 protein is CASSLTGAGTDTEAFF. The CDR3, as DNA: TGCGCCAGCAGCCTGACAGGGGCGGGTACGGACACTGAAGCTTTCTTT.

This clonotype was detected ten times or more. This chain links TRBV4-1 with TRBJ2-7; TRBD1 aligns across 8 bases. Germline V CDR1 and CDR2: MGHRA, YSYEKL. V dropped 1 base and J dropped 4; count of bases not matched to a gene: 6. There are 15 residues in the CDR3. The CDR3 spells CASSQAQTGGYEQYF. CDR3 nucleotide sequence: TGCGCCAGCAGCCAAGCACAAACAGGGGGGTACGAGCAGTACTTC.

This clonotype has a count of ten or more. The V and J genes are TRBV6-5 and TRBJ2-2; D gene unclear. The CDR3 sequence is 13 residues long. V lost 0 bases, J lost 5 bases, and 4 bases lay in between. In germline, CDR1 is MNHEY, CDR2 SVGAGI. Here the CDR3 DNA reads TGTGCCAGCAGTTACTCAAGGACCGGGGAGCTGTTTTTT. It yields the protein CASSYSRTGELFF.

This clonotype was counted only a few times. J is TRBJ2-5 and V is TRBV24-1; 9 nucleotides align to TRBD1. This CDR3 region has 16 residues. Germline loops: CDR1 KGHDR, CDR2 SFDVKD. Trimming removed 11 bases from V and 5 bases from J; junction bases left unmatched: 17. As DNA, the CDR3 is TGTGCCAGCTCACCGCCCGGGACAGGGCTCCGCGAGACCCAGTACTTC. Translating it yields CASSPPGTGLRETQYF.

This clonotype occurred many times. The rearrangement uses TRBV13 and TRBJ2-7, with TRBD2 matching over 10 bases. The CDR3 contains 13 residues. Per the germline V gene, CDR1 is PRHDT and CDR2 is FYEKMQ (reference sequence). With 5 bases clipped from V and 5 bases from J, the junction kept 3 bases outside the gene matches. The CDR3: CASSGGLANEQYF. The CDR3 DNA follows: TGTGCCAGCAGCGGGGGACTAGCGAACGAGCAGTACTTC.

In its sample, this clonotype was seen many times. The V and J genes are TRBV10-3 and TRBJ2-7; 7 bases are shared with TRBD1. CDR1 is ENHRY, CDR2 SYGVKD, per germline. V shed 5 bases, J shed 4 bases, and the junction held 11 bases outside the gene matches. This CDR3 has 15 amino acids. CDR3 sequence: CAISSIDRELYEQYF. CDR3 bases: TGTGCCATCAGTTCGATCGACAGGGAGCTTTACGAGCAGTACTTC.

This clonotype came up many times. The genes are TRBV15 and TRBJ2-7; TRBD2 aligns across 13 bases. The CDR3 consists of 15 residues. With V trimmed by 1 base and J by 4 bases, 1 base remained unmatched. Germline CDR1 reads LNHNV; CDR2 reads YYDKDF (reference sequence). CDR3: CATSRGTSGSYEQYF. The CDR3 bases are TGTGCCACCAGCAGAGGGACTAGCGGGAGTTACGAGCAGTACTTC. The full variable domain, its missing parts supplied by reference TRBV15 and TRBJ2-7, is DAMVIQNPRYQVTQFGKPVTLSCSQTLNHNVMYWYQQKSSQAPKLLFHYYDKDFNNEADTPDNFQSRRPNTSFCFLDIRSPGLGDTAMYLCATSRGTSGSYEQYFGPGTRLTVT.

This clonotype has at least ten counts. The DNA for the CDR3 is TGTGCCAGCAGCTTATGGACAACAAACACTGAAGCTTTCTTT. It codes for CASSLWTTNTEAFF. The chain joins TRBV7-9 to TRBJ1-1; perhaps TRBD1 as D (5 bases). Germline V gene data show CDR1 as SEHNR and CDR2 as FQNEAQ (reference sequence). V lost 2 bases and J lost 2, with 9 bases in between. The CDR3 has 14 amino acids.

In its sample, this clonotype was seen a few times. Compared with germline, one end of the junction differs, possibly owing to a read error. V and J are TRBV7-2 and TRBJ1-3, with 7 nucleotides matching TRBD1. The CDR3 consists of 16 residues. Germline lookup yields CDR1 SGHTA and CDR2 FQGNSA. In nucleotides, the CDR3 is TGTGCCAGCAGCTGGAATCGACAGGGCTCTGGAAACGCCATATATTTT. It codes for CASSWNRQGSGNAIYF.

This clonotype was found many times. The CDR3 DNA sequence: TGTGCCAGCAGCGCAGGGCAGGGATCTGGGGCCAACGTCCTGACTTTC. Amino acids: CASSAGQGSGANVLTF. This chain links TRBV7-9 with TRBJ2-6; TRBD1 might be the D (5 bases). In germline, CDR1 is SEHNR, CDR2 FQNEAQ (reference sequence). The V end lost 5 bases, the J end lost 1 base, and 12 bases lay between the germline ends. The length of the CDR3 is 16 residues.

CDR3 DNA sequence: TGTGCCAGCACCCCGGGTGGGCAAGAGACCCAGTACTTC. The encoded protein is CASTPGGQETQYF. This sequence joins TRBV7-9 and TRBJ2-5; the D is unclear. The germline gives CDR1 SEHNR, CDR2 FQNEAQ (reference sequence). With 7 bases removed from V and 2 bases from J, the gap between germline ends came to 11 bases. The CDR3 covers 13 residues.